Below, 22 T cell receptor beta chains from the same sample are listed, as sequenced in a study of blood T cell repertoires in COVID-19. Using immunoSEQ multiplex PCR, the repertoire was profiled, and TCRdb retains in-frame clones only, with some absent. The table shows about 150,000 clones, with around 82% occurring only once. Sequenced sample: peripheral blood. The source is a man in his 60s with active or convalescent COVID-19.

This chain links TRBV27 with TRBJ2-7; D is perhaps TRBD1 (6 bases). This CDR3 comprises 16 residues. The germline gives CDR1 MNHEY, CDR2 SMNVEV (reference sequence). V dropped 3 bases and J dropped 5 bases, with 20 bases sitting between them. CDR3 DNA: TGTGCCAGCAGTTTTCAGGGGCAGGGTACGTACCACGAGCAGTACTTC. It is translated as CASSFQGQGTYHEQYF.

This clone was recorded a few times. The chain links TRBV19 to TRBJ2-5; D possibly corresponds to TRBD1 (6 bases). The V gene's germline CDR1 is LNHDA and CDR2 SQIVND (reference sequence). The CDR3 extends over 14 amino acids. V was shortened by 6 bases and J by 7 bases, with 18 bases between the two germline ends. CDR3 DNA sequence: TGTGCCAGTAGGTCCACAGGGCCTCAGGGGACCCAGTACTTC. Its protein product is CASRSTGPQGTQYF.

This clone was recorded once. The genes are TRBV28 and TRBJ2-5, with 8 bases matching TRBD1. Per the germline V gene, CDR1 is MDHEN and CDR2 is SYDVKM. The ends lost 2 bases at V and 6 bases at J; junction bases unmatched: 8. The CDR3 has 15 residues. Here the CDR3 reads CASSLGPGGIQTQYF. The CDR3 nucleotides are TGTGCCAGCAGTTTAGGGCCAGGGGGCATACAGACCCAGTACTTC.

The genes are TRBV3-1 (or the pseudogene TRBV3-2) and TRBJ2-7; 11 bases are a match to TRBD2. This CDR3 comprises 16 residues. Germline values: CDR1 LGHDT, CDR2 YNNKEL (reference sequence). V dropped 3 bases and J dropped 5; count of bases not matched to a gene: 9. CDR3 nucleotides: TGTGCCAGCAGCCATAGGGCTAGCGGGAGGTCCCACGAGCAGTACTTC. Protein sequence: CASSHRASGRSHEQYF.

This clone was counted a single time. The rearrangement links TRBV4-2 to TRBJ2-4, with a tentative D call TRBD1 (6 bases). Germline-derived CDR1 and CDR2 are LGHNA and YNFKEQ. The CDR3 is 17 amino acids. The V end was cut by 2 bases, the J end by 3 bases, with 17 bases between. Here the CDR3 reads CASSQRVAQGGKNIQYF. In DNA, the CDR3 is TGTGCCAGCAGCCAAAGGGTCGCCCAAGGGGGCAAAAACATTCAGTACTTC.

V is TRBV2 and J is TRBJ2-2, with 10 bases aligning to TRBD2. The CDR3 consists of 15 residues. The junction had 3 bases not matched to a gene; V was cut back by 8 bases and J by 0 bases. The germline gives CDR1 SNHLY, CDR2 FYNNEI. DNA of the CDR3: TGTGCCAGCCTAGCGGGGGATACGAACACCGGGGAGCTGTTTTTT. This gives the protein CASLAGDTNTGELFF. Variable domain in full (rest from reference TRBV2 and TRBJ2-2): EPEVTQTPSHQVTQMGQEVILRCVPISNHLYFYWYRQILGQKVEFLVSFYNNEISEKSEIFDDQFSVERPDGSNFTLKIRSTKLEDSAMYFCASLAGDTNTGELFFGEGSRLTVL.

This clone was observed a handful of times. The J gene is TRBJ2-2, the V gene TRBV19; D possibly corresponds to TRBD2 (5 bases). Between the trimmed V and J ends, which lost 4 bases and 5 bases, there was a span of 11 bases. The CDR3 totals 14 residues. Germline V CDR1 and CDR2: LNHDA, SQIVND (reference sequence). The CDR3 loop is CASSTAGWTGELFF. The CDR3 DNA follows: TGTGCCAGTAGTACGGCGGGTTGGACCGGGGAGCTGTTTTTT.

This clone showed up just a few times. The chain recombines TRBV2 with TRBJ1-5; no definite D call. The germline gives CDR1 SNHLY, CDR2 FYNNEI. The CDR3 totals 13 residues. V lost 6 bases and J lost 5, with 11 bases in between. CDR3 sequence: CASRRDQDQPQHF. CDR3 bases: TGTGCCAGCAGGAGGGATCAAGATCAGCCCCAGCATTTT.

The V and J genes are TRBV19 and TRBJ2-1, with 7 nucleotides matching TRBD2. V gave up 9 bases and J gave up 7 bases; unmatched junction bases: 21. Germline V gives CDR1 LNHDA, CDR2 SQIVND (reference sequence). This CDR3 has 17 residues. CDR3 in DNA: TGTGCCAGCTGCGACAGTCCGAGCGGGAAAGGTCGGAATGAGCAGTTCTTC. This encodes CASCDSPSGKGRNEQFF. The whole variable domain, filled in from reference TRBV19 and TRBJ2-1, reads DGGITQSPKYLFRKEGQNVTLSCEQNLNHDAMYWYRQDPGQGLRLIYYSQIVNDFQKGDIAEGYSVSREKKESFPLTVTSAQKNPTAFYLCASCDSPSGKGRNEQFFGPGTRLTVL.

This chain uses TRBV30 with TRBJ2-7; TRBD2 matches at 8 bases. The CDR3 runs to 15 residues. Germline lookup yields CDR1 GTSNPN and CDR2 SVGIG (reference sequence). With 4 bases clipped from V and 9 bases from J, the junction kept 17 bases outside the gene matches. This CDR3 reads CAWKETGGGITGQYF. In nucleotides, the CDR3 is TGTGCCTGGAAGGAAACAGGCGGGGGGATTACGGGGCAGTACTTC. Using reference TRBV30 and TRBJ2-7 for the parts outside the CDR3, the full variable domain is SQTIHQWPATLVQPVGSPLSLECTVEGTSNPNLYWYRQAAGRGLQLLFYSVGIGQISSEVPQNLSASRPQDRQFILSSKKLLLSDSGFYLCAWKETGGGITGQYFGPGTRLTVT.

The chain is built from TRBV19 and TRBJ1-1, with a weak D call TRBD1 (5 bases). Per germline, CDR1 LNHDA and CDR2 SQIVND (reference sequence). This CDR3 comprises 13 residues. Trimming took off 0 bases at V and 6 bases at J, with 8 bases between the two ends. CDR3 amino acids: CASSIESRAEAFF. In DNA, the CDR3 is TGTGCCAGTAGTATAGAGTCCAGGGCTGAAGCTTTCTTT.

This sequence joins TRBV6-2 or TRBV6-3 and TRBJ2-1; the D gene is possibly TRBD2 (5 bases). With 4 bases removed from V and 8 bases from J, the gap between germline ends came to 18 bases. The CDR3 consists of 15 residues. CDR1 and CDR2 from the germline V gene are MNHEY and SVGEGT. The CDR3 coding sequence is TGTGCCAGCAGTTTCATTAGCGTGAACCCCCATGAGCAGTTCTTC. Its protein is CASSFISVNPHEQFF.

The V and J genes are TRBV4-1 and TRBJ2-1, with TRBD2 identical over 8 bases. The CDR3 has 20 amino acids. Trimming took 0 bases from V and 3 from J; bases not matched to a gene: 16. Germline CDR1 and CDR2: MGHRA and YSYEKL. CDR3 in DNA: TGCGCCAGCAGCCAAGAGGAGCCCCGGGGAGCGGGAGTAGTCTACAATGAGCAGTTCTTC. This gives the protein CASSQEEPRGAGVVYNEQFF.

The V gene is TRBV7-2, the J gene TRBJ1-5, with D hard to call. Trimming pared 4 bases from V and 7 bases from J, leaving 11 bases between. From germline, CDR1 is SGHTA and CDR2 FQGNSA. The CDR3 runs to 13 residues. In DNA, the CDR3 is TGTGCCAGCAGCTATGGGAGGAGCCAGCCCCAGCATTTT. Its translation is CASSYGRSQPQHF. The full variable domain, rest sourced from reference TRBV7-2 and TRBJ1-5, is GAGVSQSPSNKVTEKGKDVELRCDPISGHTALYWYRQSLGQGLEFLIYFQGNSAPDKSGLPSDRFSAERTGGSVSTLTIQRTQQEDSAVYLCASSYGRSQPQHFGDGTRLSIL.

This chain connects TRBV28 to TRBJ2-7; the match to TRBD1 covers 9 bases. V lost 7 bases and J lost 6; bases outside the gene matches: 10. The CDR3 runs 14 residues. Germline CDR1 and CDR2: MDHEN and SYDVKM. CDR3 sequence (DNA): TGTGCCAGCACCGCGGCGGGACAGGGCTTCGAGCAGTACTTC. Translated, it gives CASTAAGQGFEQYF. Together with reference TRBV28 and TRBJ2-7, the CDR3 gives the full variable domain: DVKVTQSSRYLVKRTGEKVFLECVQDMDHENMFWYRQDPGLGLRLIYFSYDVKMKEKGDIPEGYSVSREKKERFSLILESASTNQTSMYLCASTAAGQGFEQYFGPGTRLTVT.

This clone is deemed medium-sized. The chain uses TRBV6-2 or TRBV6-3 and TRBJ2-7; D not certain. The V and J ends lost 1 base and 5 bases respectively, with 6 bases between them. Germline V gene sequence: CDR1 MNHEY, CDR2 SVGEGT. This CDR3 region has 12 residues. In DNA, the CDR3 is TGTGCCAGCAGTTACTTCCTTAACGAGCAGTACTTC. It codes for CASSYFLNEQYF.

V and J are TRBV28 and TRBJ2-6; 9 bases agree with TRBD2. V shed 5 bases and J 4 bases; nucleotides not matched to a gene: 12. Per germline, CDR1 MDHEN and CDR2 SYDVKM. The CDR3 contains 18 residues. The chain's CDR3 is CASSGDSGRVAGANVLTF. DNA for the CDR3: TGTGCCAGCAGTGGGGATAGCGGGAGAGTGGCAGGGGCCAACGTCCTGACTTTC. The whole variable domain, remainder taken from reference TRBV28 and TRBJ2-6, is DVKVTQSSRYLVKRTGEKVFLECVQDMDHENMFWYRQDPGLGLRLIYFSYDVKMKEKGDIPEGYSVSREKKERFSLILESASTNQTSMYLCASSGDSGRVAGANVLTFGAGSRLTVL.

This clone was observed a few times. J is TRBJ1-6 and V is TRBV6-6, with 9 bases lining up with TRBD1. The CDR3 runs 15 residues. The V and J ends lost 8 bases and 7 bases, in that order; junction bases with no gene match: 9. CDR1 is MNHNY and CDR2 is SVGAGI in the germline V gene (reference sequence). Written as DNA, the CDR3 is TGTGCCAGCCGTGATAACAGGGGGCGAAATTCACCCCTCCACTTT. This sequence encodes CASRDNRGRNSPLHF.

This clone has only a few counts. CDR3 DNA: TGCAGCGCCGCGCGGGGGTACACTGAAGCTTTCTTT. It is translated as CSAARGYTEAFF. The rearrangement uses TRBV29-1 and TRBJ1-1; TRBD1 might be the D (5 bases). The CDR3 loop spans 12 amino acids. The V gene lost 7 bases and the J gene lost 3 bases, with 12 bases spanning the gap. The germline V gene encodes CDR1 SQVTM and CDR2 ANQGSEA.

The gene calls are TRBV7-2 and TRBJ2-3; no clear D gene. In germline, CDR1 is SGHTA, CDR2 FQGNSA. V lost 5 bases to trimming and J lost 5 bases, with 5 bases between them. The length of the CDR3 is 11 residues. This CDR3 is CASSVLDTQYF. The DNA of the CDR3 is TGTGCCAGCAGCGTTCTAGATACGCAGTATTTT.

V gene TRBV5-1 combines with J gene TRBJ2-4; the D gene is possibly TRBD1 (5 bases). In germline, CDR1 is SGHRS, CDR2 YFSETQ. The length of the CDR3 is 12 residues. The V end lost 3 bases, the J end lost 14 bases, and 15 bases lay between the germline ends. This CDR3 is CASSSSAGFEYF. CDR3 nucleotide sequence: TGCGCCAGCAGCTCTAGTGCAGGGTTCGAGTACTTC.

The rearrangement links TRBV13 to TRBJ1-2; 9 bases match TRBD1. The length of the CDR3 is 14 residues. With 5 bases clipped from V and 2 bases from J, the junction kept 3 bases outside the gene matches. Germline V lookup: CDR1 PRHDT, CDR2 FYEKMQ (reference sequence). The CDR3 nucleotides read TGTGCCAGCAGCCCCGGGACAGGGAACTATGGCTACACCTTC. Encoded protein: CASSPGTGNYGYTF.